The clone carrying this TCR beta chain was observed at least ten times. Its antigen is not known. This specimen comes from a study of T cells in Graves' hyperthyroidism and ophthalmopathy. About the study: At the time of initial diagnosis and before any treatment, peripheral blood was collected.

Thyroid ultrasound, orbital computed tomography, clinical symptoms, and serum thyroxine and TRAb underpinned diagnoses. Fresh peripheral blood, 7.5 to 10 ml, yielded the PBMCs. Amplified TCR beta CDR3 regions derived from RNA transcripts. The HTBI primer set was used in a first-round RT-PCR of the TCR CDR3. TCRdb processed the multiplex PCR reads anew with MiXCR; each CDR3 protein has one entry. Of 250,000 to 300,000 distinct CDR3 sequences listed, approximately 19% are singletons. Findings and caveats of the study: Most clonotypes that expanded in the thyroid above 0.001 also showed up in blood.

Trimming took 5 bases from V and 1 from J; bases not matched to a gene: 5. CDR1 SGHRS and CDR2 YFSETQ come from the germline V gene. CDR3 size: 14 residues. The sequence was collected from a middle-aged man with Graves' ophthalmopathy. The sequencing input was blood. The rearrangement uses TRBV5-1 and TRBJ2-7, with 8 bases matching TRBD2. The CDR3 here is CASRRPSGSYEQYF. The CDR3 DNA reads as TGCGCCAGCAGAAGGCCTAGCGGGTCCTACGAGCAGTACTTC.